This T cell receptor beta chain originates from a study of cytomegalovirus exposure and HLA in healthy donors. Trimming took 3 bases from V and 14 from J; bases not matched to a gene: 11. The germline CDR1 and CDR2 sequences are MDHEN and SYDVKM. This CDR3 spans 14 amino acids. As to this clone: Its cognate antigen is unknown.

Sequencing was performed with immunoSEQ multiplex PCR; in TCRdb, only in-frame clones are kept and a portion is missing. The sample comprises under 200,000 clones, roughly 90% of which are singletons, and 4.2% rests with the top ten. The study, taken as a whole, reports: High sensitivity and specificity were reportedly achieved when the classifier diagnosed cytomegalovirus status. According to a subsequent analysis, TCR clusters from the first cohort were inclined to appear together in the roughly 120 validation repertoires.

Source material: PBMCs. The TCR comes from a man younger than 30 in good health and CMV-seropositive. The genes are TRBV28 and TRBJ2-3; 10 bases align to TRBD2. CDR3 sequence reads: CASSFYKAGGPRYF. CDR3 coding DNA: TGTGCCAGCAGTTTCTATAAAGCGGGAGGGCCCCGGTATTTT.